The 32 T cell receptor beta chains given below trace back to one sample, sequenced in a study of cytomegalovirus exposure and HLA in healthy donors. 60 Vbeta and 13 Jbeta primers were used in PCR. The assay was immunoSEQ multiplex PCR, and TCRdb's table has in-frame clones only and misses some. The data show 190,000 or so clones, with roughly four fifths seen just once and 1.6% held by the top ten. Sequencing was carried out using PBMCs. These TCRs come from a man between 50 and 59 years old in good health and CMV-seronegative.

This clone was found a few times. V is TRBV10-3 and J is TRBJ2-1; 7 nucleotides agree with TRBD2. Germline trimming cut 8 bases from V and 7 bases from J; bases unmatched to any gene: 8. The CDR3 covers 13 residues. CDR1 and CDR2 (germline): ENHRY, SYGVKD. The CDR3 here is CAIGAGVENEQFF. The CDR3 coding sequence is TGTGCCATCGGCGCGGGAGTTGAAAATGAGCAGTTCTTC.

CDR3 protein: CASSPGTSGGTDTQYF. The CDR3, as DNA: TGTGCCAGCAGTCCCGGGACTAGCGGGGGCACAGATACGCAGTATTTT. The chain is built from TRBV2 and TRBJ2-3; 13 bases map to TRBD2. The CDR3 is made up of 16 amino acids. Germline CDR1 reads SNHLY; CDR2 reads FYNNEI. V lost 5 bases to trimming and J lost 1 base; unmatched junction nucleotides: 3.

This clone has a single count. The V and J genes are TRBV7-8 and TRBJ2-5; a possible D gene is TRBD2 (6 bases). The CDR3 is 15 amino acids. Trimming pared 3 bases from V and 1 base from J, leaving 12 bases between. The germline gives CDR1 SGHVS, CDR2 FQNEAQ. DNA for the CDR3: TGTGCCAGCAGCTTCGGCGGGACGGCCCAAGAGACCCAGTACTTC. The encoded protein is CASSFGGTAQETQYF.

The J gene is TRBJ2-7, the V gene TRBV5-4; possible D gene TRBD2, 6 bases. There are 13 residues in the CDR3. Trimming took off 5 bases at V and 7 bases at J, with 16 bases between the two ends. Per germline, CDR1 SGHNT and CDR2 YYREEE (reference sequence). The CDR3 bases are TGTGCCAGCAGTCTAGACCCAGGGAGGGAGCAGTACTTC. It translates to CASSLDPGREQYF.

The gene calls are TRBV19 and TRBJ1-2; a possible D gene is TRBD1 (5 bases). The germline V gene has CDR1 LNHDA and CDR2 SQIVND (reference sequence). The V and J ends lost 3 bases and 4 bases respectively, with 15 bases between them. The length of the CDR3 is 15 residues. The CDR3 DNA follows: TGTGCCAGTAGTATCCGGCAGGGCCAGTCCTATGGCTACACCTTC. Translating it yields CASSIRQGQSYGYTF.

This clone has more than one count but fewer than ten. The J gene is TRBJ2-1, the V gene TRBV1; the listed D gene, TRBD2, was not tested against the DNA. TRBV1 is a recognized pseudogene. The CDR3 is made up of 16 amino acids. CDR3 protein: CTSSHEPGLAYNEQFF. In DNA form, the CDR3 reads TGCACCAGCAGCCACGAGCCGGGACTAGCTTACAATGAGCAGTTCTTC.

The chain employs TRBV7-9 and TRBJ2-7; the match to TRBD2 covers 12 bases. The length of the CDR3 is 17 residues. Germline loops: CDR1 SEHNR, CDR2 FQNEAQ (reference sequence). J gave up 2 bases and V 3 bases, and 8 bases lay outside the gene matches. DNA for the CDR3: TGTGCCAGCAGCTTTAGGCCCCTAGCGGGGGGGCCCTACGAGCAGTACTTC. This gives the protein CASSFRPLAGGPYEQYF. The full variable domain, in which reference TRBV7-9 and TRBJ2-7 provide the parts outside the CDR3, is DTGVSQNPRHKITKRGQNVTFRCDPISEHNRLYWYRQTLGQGPEFLTYFQNEAQLEKSRLLSDRFSAERPKGSFSTLEIQRTEQGDSAMYLCASSFRPLAGGPYEQYFGPGTRLTVT.

This CDR3 reads CASSINGDYEQYF. The DNA for the CDR3 is TGTGCCAGTAGTATAAACGGGGACTACGAGCAGTACTTC. The chain combines TRBV19 with TRBJ2-7, with D possibly TRBD2 on 5 matching bases. This CDR3 spans 13 amino acids. Trimming took off 2 bases at V and 3 bases at J, with 8 bases between the two ends. Germline CDR1 and CDR2: LNHDA and SQIVND (reference sequence).

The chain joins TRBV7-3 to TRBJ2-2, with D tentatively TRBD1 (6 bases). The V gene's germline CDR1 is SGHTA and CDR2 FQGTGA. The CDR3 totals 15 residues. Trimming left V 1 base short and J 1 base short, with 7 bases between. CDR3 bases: TGTGCCAGCAGCTTAAGGGGACAGAACACCGGGGAGCTGTTTTTT. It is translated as CASSLRGQNTGELFF.

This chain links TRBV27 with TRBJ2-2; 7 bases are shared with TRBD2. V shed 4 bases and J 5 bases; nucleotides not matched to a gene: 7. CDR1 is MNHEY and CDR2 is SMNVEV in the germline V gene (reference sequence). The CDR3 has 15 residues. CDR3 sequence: CASSYGGRGTGELFF. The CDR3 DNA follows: TGTGCCAGCAGTTACGGCGGGAGAGGTACCGGGGAGCTGTTTTTT.

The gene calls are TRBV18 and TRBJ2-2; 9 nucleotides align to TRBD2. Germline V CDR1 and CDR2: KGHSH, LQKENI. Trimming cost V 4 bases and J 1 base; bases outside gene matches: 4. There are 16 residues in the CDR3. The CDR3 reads CASSQGSGRNTGELFF. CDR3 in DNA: TGTGCCAGCTCACAGGGTAGCGGGAGGAACACCGGGGAGCTGTTTTTT. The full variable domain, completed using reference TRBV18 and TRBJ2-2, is NAGVMQNPRHLVRRRGQEARLRCSPMKGHSHVYWYRQLPEEGLKFMVYLQKENIIDESGMPKERFSAEFPKEGPSILRIQQVVRGDSAAYFCASSQGSGRNTGELFFGEGSRLTVL.

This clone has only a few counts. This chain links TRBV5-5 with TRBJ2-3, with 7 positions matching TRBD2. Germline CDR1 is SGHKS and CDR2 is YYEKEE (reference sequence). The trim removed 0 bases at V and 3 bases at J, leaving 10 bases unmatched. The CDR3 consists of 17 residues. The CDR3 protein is CASSLGEGSPRTDTQYF. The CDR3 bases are TGTGCCAGCAGCTTGGGGGAGGGGAGCCCTCGTACAGATACGCAGTATTTT.

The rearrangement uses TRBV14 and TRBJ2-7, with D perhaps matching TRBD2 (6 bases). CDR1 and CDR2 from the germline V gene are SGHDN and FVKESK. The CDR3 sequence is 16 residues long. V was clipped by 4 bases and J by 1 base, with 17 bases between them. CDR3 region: CASSRTGAHPSYEQYF. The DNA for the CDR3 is TGTGCCAGCAGCCGCACGGGAGCCCATCCATCCTACGAGCAGTACTTC.

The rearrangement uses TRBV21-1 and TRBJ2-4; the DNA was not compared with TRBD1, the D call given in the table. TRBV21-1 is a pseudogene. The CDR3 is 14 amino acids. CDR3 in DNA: TGTGCCAGCAGCAGCCGGGACATAAAAAACATTCAGTACTTC. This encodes CASSSRDIKNIQYF.

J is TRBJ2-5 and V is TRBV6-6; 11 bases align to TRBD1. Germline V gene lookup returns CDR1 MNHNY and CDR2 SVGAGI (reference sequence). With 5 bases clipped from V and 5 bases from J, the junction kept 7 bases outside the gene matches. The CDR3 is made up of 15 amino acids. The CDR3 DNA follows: TGTGCCAGCAGTCCGGGACAGGGGGGCCCGGAGACCCAGTACTTC. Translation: CASSPGQGGPETQYF.

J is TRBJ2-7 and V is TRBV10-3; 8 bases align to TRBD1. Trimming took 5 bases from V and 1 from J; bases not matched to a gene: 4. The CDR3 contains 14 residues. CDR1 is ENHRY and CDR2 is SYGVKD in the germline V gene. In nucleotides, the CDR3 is TGTGCCATCAGTCGGACAGGGAGGTCCTACGAGCAGTACTTC. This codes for CAISRTGRSYEQYF.

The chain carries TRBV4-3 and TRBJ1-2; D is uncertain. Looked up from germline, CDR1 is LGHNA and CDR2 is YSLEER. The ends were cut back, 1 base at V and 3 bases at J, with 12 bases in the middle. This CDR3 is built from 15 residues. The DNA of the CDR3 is TGCGCCAGCAGCCAAGCTTTTTGGCAGGACTATGGCTACACCTTC. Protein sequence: CASSQAFWQDYGYTF.

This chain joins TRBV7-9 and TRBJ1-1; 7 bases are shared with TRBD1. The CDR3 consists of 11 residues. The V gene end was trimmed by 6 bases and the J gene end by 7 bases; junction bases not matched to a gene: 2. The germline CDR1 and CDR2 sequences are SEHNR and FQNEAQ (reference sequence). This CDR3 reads CASRRQGEAFF. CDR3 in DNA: TGTGCCAGCAGACGACAGGGTGAAGCTTTCTTT.

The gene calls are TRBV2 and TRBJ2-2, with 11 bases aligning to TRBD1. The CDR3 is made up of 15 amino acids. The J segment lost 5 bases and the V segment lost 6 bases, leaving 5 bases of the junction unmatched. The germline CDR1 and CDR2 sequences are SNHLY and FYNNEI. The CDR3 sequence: CASRGQGARTGELFF. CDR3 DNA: TGTGCCAGCAGAGGACAGGGGGCGAGGACCGGGGAGCTGTTTTTT.

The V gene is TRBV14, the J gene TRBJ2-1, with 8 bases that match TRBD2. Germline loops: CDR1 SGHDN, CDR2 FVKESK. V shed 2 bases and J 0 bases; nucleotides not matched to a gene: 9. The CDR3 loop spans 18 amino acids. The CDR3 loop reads CASSQRKIAGSSYNEQFF. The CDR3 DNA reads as TGTGCCAGCAGCCAACGGAAAATAGCGGGGAGCTCCTACAATGAGCAGTTCTTC.

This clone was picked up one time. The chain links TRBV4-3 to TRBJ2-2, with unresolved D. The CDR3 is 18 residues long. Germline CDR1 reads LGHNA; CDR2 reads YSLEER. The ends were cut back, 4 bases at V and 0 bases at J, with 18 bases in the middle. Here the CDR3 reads CASSRETWILANTGELFF. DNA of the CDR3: TGCGCCAGCAGCCGAGAAACGTGGATCCTAGCGAACACCGGGGAGCTGTTTTTT.

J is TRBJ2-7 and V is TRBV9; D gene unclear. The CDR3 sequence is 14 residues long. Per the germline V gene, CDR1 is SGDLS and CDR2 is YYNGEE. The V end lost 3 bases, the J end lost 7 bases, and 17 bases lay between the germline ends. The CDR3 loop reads CASSADPLSGEQYF. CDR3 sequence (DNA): TGTGCCAGCAGCGCCGACCCCCTCTCGGGTGAGCAGTACTTC.

CDR3 nucleotides: TGTGCCAGCAGCTTAGGATCAGGACAGCCCCAGCATTTT. Its translation: CASSLGSGQPQHF. This sequence joins TRBV7-6 and TRBJ1-5, with D unclear. Trimming pared 1 base from V and 7 bases from J, leaving 8 bases between. From germline, CDR1 is SGHVS and CDR2 FNYEAQ. The CDR3 has 13 residues.

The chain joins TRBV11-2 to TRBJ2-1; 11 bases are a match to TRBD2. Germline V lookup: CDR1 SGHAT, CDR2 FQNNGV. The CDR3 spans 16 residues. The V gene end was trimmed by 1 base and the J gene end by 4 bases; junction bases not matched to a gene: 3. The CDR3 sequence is CASSLGTSGSYNEQFF. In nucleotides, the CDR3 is TGTGCCAGCAGCTTAGGAACTAGCGGGAGTTACAATGAGCAGTTCTTC.

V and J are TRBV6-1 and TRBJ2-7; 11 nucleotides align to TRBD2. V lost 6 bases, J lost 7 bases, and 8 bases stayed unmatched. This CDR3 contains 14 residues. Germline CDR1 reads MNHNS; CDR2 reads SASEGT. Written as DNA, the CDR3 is TGTGCCAGCAGAATAGCGGGAGGGCCCTTAGAGCAGTACTTC. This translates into CASRIAGGPLEQYF.

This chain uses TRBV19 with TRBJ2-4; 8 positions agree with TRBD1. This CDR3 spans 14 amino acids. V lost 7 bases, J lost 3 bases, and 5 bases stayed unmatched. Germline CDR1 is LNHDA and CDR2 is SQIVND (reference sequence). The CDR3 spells CASTQDRDKNIQYF. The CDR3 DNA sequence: TGTGCCAGTACCCAGGACAGGGACAAAAACATTCAGTACTTC. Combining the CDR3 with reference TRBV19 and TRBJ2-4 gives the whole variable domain DGGITQSPKYLFRKEGQNVTLSCEQNLNHDAMYWYRQDPGQGLRLIYYSQIVNDFQKGDIAEGYSVSREKKESFPLTVTSAQKNPTAFYLCASTQDRDKNIQYFGAGTRLSVL.

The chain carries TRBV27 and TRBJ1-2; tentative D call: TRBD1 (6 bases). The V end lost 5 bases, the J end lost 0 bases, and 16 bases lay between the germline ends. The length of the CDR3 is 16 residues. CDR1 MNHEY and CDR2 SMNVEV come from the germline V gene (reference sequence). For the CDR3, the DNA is TGTGCCAGCAGTCCAGGACAGCCTTCTTCTAACTATGGCTACACCTTC. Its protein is CASSPGQPSSNYGYTF.

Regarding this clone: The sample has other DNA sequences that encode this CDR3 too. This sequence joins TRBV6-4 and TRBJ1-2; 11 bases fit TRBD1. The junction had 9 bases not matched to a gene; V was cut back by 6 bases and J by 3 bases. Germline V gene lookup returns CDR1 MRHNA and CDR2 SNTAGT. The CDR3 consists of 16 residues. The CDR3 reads CASSDGGQGAYYGYTF. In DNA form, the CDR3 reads TGTGCCAGCAGCGACGGAGGACAGGGGGCTTACTATGGCTACACCTTC.

The CDR3 spells CASSPGLAGGSYNEQFF. CDR3 in DNA: TGTGCCAGCAGCCCGGGACTAGCGGGGGGGTCCTACAATGAGCAGTTCTTC. The chain uses TRBV11-1 and TRBJ2-1; TRBD2 matches at 16 bases. The CDR3 loop spans 17 amino acids. The junction had 2 bases not matched to a gene; V was cut back by 5 bases and J by 1 base. Germline loops: CDR1 SGHAT, CDR2 FQDESV (reference sequence). The variable domain in full, completed from reference TRBV11-1 and TRBJ2-1, reads EAEVAQSPRYKITEKSQAVAFWCDPISGHATLYWYRQILGQGPELLVQFQDESVVDDSQLPKDRFSAERLKGVDSTLKIQPAELGDSAMYLCASSPGLAGGSYNEQFFGPGTRLTVL.

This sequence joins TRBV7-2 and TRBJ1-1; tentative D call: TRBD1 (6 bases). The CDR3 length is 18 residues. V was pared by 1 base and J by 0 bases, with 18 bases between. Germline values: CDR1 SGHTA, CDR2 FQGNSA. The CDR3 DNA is TGTGCCAGCAGCTTAGAGGGGGGCGGGGGCTTCATGAACACTGAAGCTTTCTTT. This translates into CASSLEGGGGFMNTEAFF.

This chain's CDR3 is CASSFRHSGMPYGYTF. CDR3 in DNA: TGTGCCAGCAGCTTCCGCCATTCCGGGATGCCCTATGGCTACACCTTC. J is TRBJ1-2 and V is TRBV5-6; no definite D call. This CDR3 is 16 amino acids long. Germline V gene sequence: CDR1 SGHDT, CDR2 YYEEEE. The ends were cut back, 2 bases at V and 4 bases at J, with 18 bases in the middle.

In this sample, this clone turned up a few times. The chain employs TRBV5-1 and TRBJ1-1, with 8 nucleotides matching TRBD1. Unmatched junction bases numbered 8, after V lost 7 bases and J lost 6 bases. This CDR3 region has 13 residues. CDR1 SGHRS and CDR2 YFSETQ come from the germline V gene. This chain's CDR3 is CASSSQGGAEAFF. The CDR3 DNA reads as TGCGCCAGCTCATCACAGGGGGGAGCTGAAGCTTTCTTT.